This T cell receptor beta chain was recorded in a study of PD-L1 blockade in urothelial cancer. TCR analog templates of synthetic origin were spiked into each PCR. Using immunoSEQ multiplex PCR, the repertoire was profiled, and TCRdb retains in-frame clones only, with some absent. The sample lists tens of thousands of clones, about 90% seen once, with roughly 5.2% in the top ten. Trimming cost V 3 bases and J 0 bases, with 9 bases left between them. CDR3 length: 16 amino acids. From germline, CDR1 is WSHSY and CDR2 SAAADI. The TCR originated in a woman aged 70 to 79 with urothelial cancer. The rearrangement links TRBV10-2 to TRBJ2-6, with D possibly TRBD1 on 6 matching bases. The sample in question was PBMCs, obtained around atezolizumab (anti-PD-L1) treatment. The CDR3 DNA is TGCGCCAGCAGTGATAACAGGGCCTCTGGGGCCAACGTCCTGACTTTC. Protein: CASSDNRASGANVLTF.